The T cell receptor (beta chain) described here comes from a study of T cell responses to AZD1222 COVID-19 vaccine. The method was immunoSEQ multiplex PCR; TCRdb's version includes in-frame clones alone and lacks a portion of them. The sample has roughly 170,000 clones, 75% to 95% seen once. Germline V gene data show CDR1 as LGHDT and CDR2 as YNNKEL (reference sequence). Trimming stripped 2 bases from V and 6 bases from J, with 7 bases between. The CDR3 runs to 12 residues. V usage is TRBV3-1 (or the pseudogene TRBV3-2) and J usage is TRBJ1-2; D remains unclear. This receptor was obtained from an adult in good health. The input for sequencing was peripheral blood, taken on day 0 of AZD1222 vaccination. DNA of the CDR3: TGTGCCAGCAGCCAATTTCCGGATGGCTACACCTTC. This codes for CASSQFPDGYTF.